This is a list of T cell receptor beta chains from one sample in a study of OX40 agonist ivuxolimab in advanced cancers. The method was immunoSEQ multiplex PCR; TCRdb's version includes in-frame clones alone and lacks a portion of them. The top ten clones hold approximately 2% of a sample with roughly 70,000 clones, approximately 86% of them seen once. Sequencing used CD4+ or CD8+ T cells sorted from blood, obtained in a trial of the OX40 agonist ivuxolimab. These receptors originate from an adult with an advanced solid tumor such as melanoma, head and neck, liver or kidney cancer. The CDR3 runs from the conserved cysteine through the conserved F or W. A D gene is named only where the DNA matches it firmly. Rows may omit the clone size; those that give it use once, few, many or a size class.

j_call: TRBJ2-3; v_call: TRBV7-6; d_call: -; clone_size: few; cdr3_nt: TGTGCCAGCCGTGGTGCGGGGACAAATACGCAGTATTTT; cdr3_aa: CASRGAGTNTQYF
j_call: TRBJ2-7; v_call: TRBV5-4; d_call: -; clone_size: -; cdr3_nt: TGTGCCAGCAGTCGTCTGGGTAGCGGCTACGAGCAGTACTTC; cdr3_aa: CASSRLGSGYEQYF
j_call: TRBJ2-7; v_call: TRBV28; d_call: TRBD2; clone_size: -; cdr3_nt: TGTGCCAGCAGTGAATCCCTAGCGGGGGGGCTGTGGGAGCAGTACTTC; cdr3_aa: CASSESLAGGLWEQYF
j_call: TRBJ2-7; v_call: TRBV4-2; d_call: TRBD2; clone_size: -; cdr3_nt: TGTGCCAGCAGCCACCCTGCCGGGACTAGTCCCCTCGAGCAGTACTTC; cdr3_aa: CASSHPAGTSPLEQYF
j_call: TRBJ1-2; v_call: TRBV5-6; d_call: -; clone_size: -; cdr3_nt: TGTGCCAGCAGCGTGGAGTTTAACTATGGCTACACCTTC; cdr3_aa: CASSVEFNYGYTF
j_call: TRBJ1-6; v_call: TRBV6-6; d_call: TRBD1; clone_size: few; cdr3_nt: TGTGCCAGCAGTCGGTACAGGGGTGGTTCACCCCTCCACTTT; cdr3_aa: CASSRYRGGSPLHF
j_call: TRBJ2-7; v_call: TRBV7-9; d_call: TRBD1; clone_size: once; cdr3_nt: TGTGCCAGCAGCTTGGGAGGGACAGGGCAGGGCCACGAGCAGTACTTC; cdr3_aa: CASSLGGTGQGHEQYF
j_call: TRBJ1-3; v_call: TRBV7-2; d_call: TRBD1; clone_size: medium-sized; cdr3_nt: TGTGCCAGCAGCTTAGTTTGGACAGGGTCTGGAAACACCATATATTTT; cdr3_aa: CASSLVWTGSGNTIYF
j_call: TRBJ2-5; v_call: TRBV25-1; d_call: -; clone_size: -; cdr3_nt: TGTGCCAGCAGTTACGGAAGGGAGACCCAGTACTTC; cdr3_aa: CASSYGRETQYF
j_call: TRBJ2-4; v_call: TRBV28; d_call: -; clone_size: -; cdr3_nt: TGTGCCAGCAGTTTTCGCCTTCTAGCCAAAAACATTCAGTACTTC; cdr3_aa: CASSFRLLAKNIQYF
j_call: TRBJ1-2; v_call: TRBV19; d_call: -; clone_size: -; cdr3_nt: TGTGCCAGTACCACCGATGGGCGGGGCTATGGCTACACCTTC; cdr3_aa: CASTTDGRGYGYTF
j_call: TRBJ2-7; v_call: TRBV27; d_call: TRBD1; clone_size: -; cdr3_nt: TGTGCCAGCAGGCTGACAGGGATCAACTACGAGCAGTACTTC; cdr3_aa: CASRLTGINYEQYF
j_call: TRBJ2-5; v_call: TRBV5-1; d_call: TRBD2; clone_size: once; cdr3_nt: TGCGCCAGCCGAGAGGGAGGGAGGGGCCAGACACAAGAGACCCAGTACTTC; cdr3_aa: CASREGGRGQTQETQYF
j_call: TRBJ2-2; v_call: TRBV2; d_call: -; clone_size: -; cdr3_nt: TGTGCCAGCAGTTCGTTACCACCTAACACCGGGGAGCTGTTTTTT; cdr3_aa: CASSSLPPNTGELFF
j_call: TRBJ2-3; v_call: TRBV7-9; d_call: TRBD2; clone_size: -; cdr3_nt: TGTGCCAGCAGCTTAACTAGCGGCACAGATACGCAGTATTTT; cdr3_aa: CASSLTSGTDTQYF
j_call: TRBJ1-5; v_call: TRBV2; d_call: -; clone_size: -; cdr3_nt: TGTGCCAGCAGCCCCATAGCGGGGGCAGATCAGCCCCAGCATTTT; cdr3_aa: CASSPIAGADQPQHF
j_call: TRBJ2-1; v_call: TRBV13; d_call: -; clone_size: -; cdr3_nt: TGTGCCAGCAGCCGAACTGCGAATGAGCAGTTCTTC; cdr3_aa: CASSRTANEQFF
j_call: TRBJ2-2; v_call: TRBV30; d_call: -; clone_size: few; cdr3_nt: TGTGCCTGGAGTTCAGCAAGGCTAGCGTCCAACACCGGGGAGCTGTTTTTT; cdr3_aa: CAWSSARLASNTGELFF
j_call: TRBJ2-7; v_call: TRBV11-3; d_call: TRBD1; clone_size: -; cdr3_nt: TGTGCCAGCAGCTTTGAGGGGGCCACCTACGAGCAGTACTTC; cdr3_aa: CASSFEGATYEQYF
j_call: TRBJ2-1; v_call: TRBV19; d_call: -; clone_size: -; cdr3_nt: TGTGCCGCGAGGGCCGCAAACAATGAGCAGTTCTTC; cdr3_aa: CAARAANNEQFF
j_call: TRBJ2-6; v_call: TRBV7-9; d_call: -; clone_size: -; cdr3_nt: TGTGCCAGCAGCTTAGATCGGCCATCTGGGGCCAACGTCCTGACTTTC; cdr3_aa: CASSLDRPSGANVLTF
j_call: TRBJ1-2; v_call: TRBV28; d_call: TRBD1; clone_size: -; cdr3_nt: TGTGCCAGCAGTAAACTCCGGACAGGGGCTCGTGGCTACACCTTC; cdr3_aa: CASSKLRTGARGYTF
j_call: TRBJ2-1; v_call: TRBV20-1; d_call: -; clone_size: -; cdr3_nt: TGCACCTCCCGGGACCAGGGTGTCTTC; cdr3_aa: CTSRDQGVF
j_call: TRBJ1-1; v_call: TRBV10-3; d_call: -; clone_size: -; cdr3_nt: TGTGCCATCAGAGGGATGAACACTGAAGCTTTCTTT; cdr3_aa: CAIRGMNTEAFF
j_call: TRBJ2-7; v_call: TRBV10-3; d_call: TRBD2; clone_size: few; cdr3_nt: TGTGCCATCAGTGAGAGGAGCGGGGGGACCTACGAGCAGTACTTC; cdr3_aa: CAISERSGGTYEQYF
j_call: TRBJ2-3; v_call: TRBV7-2; d_call: -; clone_size: -; cdr3_nt: TGTGCCAGCAGCCAACGCACAGATACGCAGTATTTT; cdr3_aa: CASSQRTDTQYF